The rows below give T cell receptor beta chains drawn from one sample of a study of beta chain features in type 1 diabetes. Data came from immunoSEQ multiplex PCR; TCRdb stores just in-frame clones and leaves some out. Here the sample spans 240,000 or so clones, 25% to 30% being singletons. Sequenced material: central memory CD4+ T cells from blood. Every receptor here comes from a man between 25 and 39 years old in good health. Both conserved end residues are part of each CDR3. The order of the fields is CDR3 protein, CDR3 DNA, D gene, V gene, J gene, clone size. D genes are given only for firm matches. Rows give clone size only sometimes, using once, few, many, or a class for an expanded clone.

CASSLDGGWGQYNEQFF,TGTGCCAGCAGCTTAGATGGAGGTTGGGGTCAGTACAATGAGCAGTTCTTC,-,TRBV7-2,TRBJ2-1,-
CASSSLPGQGTEAFF,TGCGCCAGCAGCAGCCTTCCGGGACAGGGCACTGAAGCTTTCTTT,TRBD1,TRBV5-1,TRBJ1-1,few
CAWSVRGLAGGPQFF,TGTGCCTGGAGTGTTAGGGGACTAGCGGGAGGACCGCAGTTCTTC,TRBD2,TRBV30,TRBJ2-1,few
CASSPRVYNEQFF,TGTGCCAGCAGCCCTAGAGTCTACAATGAGCAGTTCTTC,-,TRBV7-8,TRBJ2-1,-
CASSQVGQGDNEQFF,TGCGCCAGCAGCCAAGTGGGACAAGGAGACAATGAGCAGTTCTTC,-,TRBV4-3,TRBJ2-1,-
CASSPSLNQPQHF,TGTGCCAGCTCCCCAAGCCTCAATCAGCCCCAGCATTTT,-,TRBV18,TRBJ1-5,few
CASSLSPTSPLHF,TGTGCCAGCAGCCTCTCACCTACCTCACCCCTCCACTTT,-,TRBV7-2,TRBJ1-6,once
CASSYNDGETQYF,TGCGCCAGCAGCTATAACGACGGGGAGACCCAGTACTTC,-,TRBV5-1,TRBJ2-5,-
CASRPGTDYNEQFF,TGCGCCAGCAGACCCGGGACAGATTACAATGAGCAGTTCTTC,TRBD1,TRBV5-1,TRBJ2-1,-
CASSYGGREAFF,TGTGCCAGCAGTTACGGGGGGCGGGAAGCTTTCTTT,-,TRBV6-5,TRBJ1-1,-
CASSLLGAGETQYF,TGCGCCAGCAGCCTCCTCGGGGCAGGGGAGACCCAGTACTTC,-,TRBV4-3,TRBJ2-5,-
CASSRDRAFYGYTF,TGCGCCAGCAGCCGCGACCGGGCATTCTATGGCTACACCTTC,-,TRBV5-1,TRBJ1-2,few
CASGLGGRNEQFF,TGTGCCAGCGGCTTAGGGGGCCGGAATGAGCAGTTCTTC,TRBD1,TRBV11-3,TRBJ2-1,-
CAWGAGVSDTQYF,TGTGCCTGGGGAGCGGGAGTCTCAGATACGCAGTATTTT,TRBD2,TRBV30,TRBJ2-3,-
CASSNIRTRPSSYEQYF,TGTGCCAGTAGCAATATCCGGACTCGTCCGAGCTCCTACGAGCAGTACTTC,-,TRBV19,TRBJ2-7,-
CASSPGGRALYNEQFF,TGTGCCAGCTCACCAGGCGGGAGGGCCCTCTACAATGAGCAGTTCTTC,TRBD2,TRBV18,TRBJ2-1,-
CSVEEGNTEAFF,TGCAGCGTTGAAGAGGGGAACACTGAAGCTTTCTTT,-,TRBV29-1,TRBJ1-1,-